This entry describes one T cell receptor beta chain. No antigen is known for it. This sample was included in a study of T cells in Graves' hyperthyroidism and ophthalmopathy. The CDR3 has 13 amino acids. V trimming: 8 bases; J trimming: 0 bases; junction bases outside the gene matches: 5. Germline V gene data show CDR1 as SQVTM and CDR2 as ANQGSEA. Reasons for excluding patients were uncontrolled infection, other autoimmune disease, pregnancy or lactation. General observations from the study: A model of 13 V-J pairs discriminated ophthalmopathy from stable hyperthyroidism. In blood, most of the thyroid clonotypes expanded above 0.001 were also present.

Amplification yielded TCR beta CDR3 regions, with RNA transcripts as the source. The HTBI primer set drove a first-round RT-PCR of the TCR CDR3. TCRdb itself ran the multiplex PCR reads through MiXCR, one entry per CDR3 protein. Of approximately 700,000 distinct CDR3 sequences listed, about 45% are singletons. The chain uses TRBV29-1 and TRBJ2-7; 9 positions agree with TRBD2. The TCR was taken from an adult man with Graves' disease, either hyperthyroidism or ophthalmopathy (not recorded which). The sample comprised peripheral blood or thyroid tissue (not recorded which). Here the CDR3 DNA reads TGCAGCTTACGACTAGCGGTCTCCTACGAGCAGTACTTC. Protein: CSLRLAVSYEQYF.